This T cell receptor beta chain was sequenced during a study of T cell responses to AZD1222 COVID-19 vaccine. Findings of the study overall: Once two AZD1222 doses were given, Spike-specific TCR breadth and depth went up. It should be noted that donors were predominantly white British and more often female, and clonal diversity was possibly underestimated.

The method was immunoSEQ multiplex PCR; TCRdb's version includes in-frame clones alone and lacks a portion of them. Found here are over 80,000 clones, 80% to 90% of them singletons; the top ten hold about 31%. In germline, CDR1 is LNHDA, CDR2 SQIVND (reference sequence). The V gene lost 5 bases and the J gene lost 5 bases, with 6 bases spanning the gap. This CDR3 contains 11 residues. On this clone: Its antigen is not known.

Sequenced material: peripheral blood, taken on day 0 of AZD1222 vaccination. This sequence originates from an adult in good health. The J gene is TRBJ1-1, the V gene TRBV19; D unclear. The CDR3 reads CASSERTEAFF. The CDR3 DNA reads TGTGCCAGTAGTGAAAGGACTGAAGCTTTCTTT.